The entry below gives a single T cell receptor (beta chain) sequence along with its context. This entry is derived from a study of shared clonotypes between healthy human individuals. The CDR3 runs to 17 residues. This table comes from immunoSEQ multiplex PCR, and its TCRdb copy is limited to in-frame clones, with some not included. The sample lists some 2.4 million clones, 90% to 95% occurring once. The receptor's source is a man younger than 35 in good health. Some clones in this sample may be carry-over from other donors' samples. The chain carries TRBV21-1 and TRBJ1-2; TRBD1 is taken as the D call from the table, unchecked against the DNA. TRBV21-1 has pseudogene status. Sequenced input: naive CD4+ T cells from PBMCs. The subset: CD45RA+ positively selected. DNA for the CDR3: TGTGCCAGCAGCAAAGAGGGGGCGGGCAGGCCTAACTATGGCTACACCTTC. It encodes CASSKEGAGRPNYGYTF.